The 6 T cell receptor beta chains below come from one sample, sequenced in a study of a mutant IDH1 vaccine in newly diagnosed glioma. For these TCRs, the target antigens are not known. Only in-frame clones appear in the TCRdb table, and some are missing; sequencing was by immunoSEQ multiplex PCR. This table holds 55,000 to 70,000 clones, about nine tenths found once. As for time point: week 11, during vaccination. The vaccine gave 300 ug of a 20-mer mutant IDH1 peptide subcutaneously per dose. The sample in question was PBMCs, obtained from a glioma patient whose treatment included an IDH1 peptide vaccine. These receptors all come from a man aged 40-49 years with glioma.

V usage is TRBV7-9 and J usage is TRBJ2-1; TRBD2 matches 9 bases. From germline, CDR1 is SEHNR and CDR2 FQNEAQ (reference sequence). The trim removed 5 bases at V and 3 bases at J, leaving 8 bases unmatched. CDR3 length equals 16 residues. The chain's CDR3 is CASSVLAGESYNEQFF. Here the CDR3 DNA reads TGTGCCAGCAGCGTATTAGCGGGGGAAAGCTACAATGAGCAGTTCTTC.

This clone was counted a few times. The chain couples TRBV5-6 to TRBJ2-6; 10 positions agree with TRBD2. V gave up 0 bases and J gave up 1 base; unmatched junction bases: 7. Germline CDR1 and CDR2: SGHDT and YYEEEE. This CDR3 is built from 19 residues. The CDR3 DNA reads TGTGCCAGCAGCTTGGAGCTAGCGGGGGCTGTATCTGGGGCCAACGTCCTGACTTTC. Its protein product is CASSLELAGAVSGANVLTF.

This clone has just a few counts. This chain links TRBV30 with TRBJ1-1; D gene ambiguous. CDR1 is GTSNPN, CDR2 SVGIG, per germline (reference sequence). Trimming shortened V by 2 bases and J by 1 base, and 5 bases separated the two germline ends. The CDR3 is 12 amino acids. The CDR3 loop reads CAWSKPNTEAFF. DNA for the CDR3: TGTGCCTGGAGTAAACCGAACACTGAAGCTTTCTTT. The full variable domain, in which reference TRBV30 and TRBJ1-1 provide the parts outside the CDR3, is SQTIHQWPATLVQPVGSPLSLECTVEGTSNPNLYWYRQAAGRGLQLLFYSVGIGQISSEVPQNLSASRPQDRQFILSSKKLLLSDSGFYLCAWSKPNTEAFFGQGTRLTVV.

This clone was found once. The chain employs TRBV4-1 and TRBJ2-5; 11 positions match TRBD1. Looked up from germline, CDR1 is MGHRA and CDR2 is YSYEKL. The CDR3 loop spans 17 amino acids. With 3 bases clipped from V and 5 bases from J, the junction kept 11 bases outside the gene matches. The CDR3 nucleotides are TGCGCCAGCAGCCAGGGACAGGGGGTATGGGGGTCGGAGACCCAGTACTTC. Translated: CASSQGQGVWGSETQYF.

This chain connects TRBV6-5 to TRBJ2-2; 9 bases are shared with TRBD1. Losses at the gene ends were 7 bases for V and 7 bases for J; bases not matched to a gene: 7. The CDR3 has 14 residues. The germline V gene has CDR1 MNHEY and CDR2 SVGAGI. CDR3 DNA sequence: TGTGCCAGCAACAGGGGGCGCGAAAACGGGGAGCTGTTTTTT. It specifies CASNRGRENGELFF.

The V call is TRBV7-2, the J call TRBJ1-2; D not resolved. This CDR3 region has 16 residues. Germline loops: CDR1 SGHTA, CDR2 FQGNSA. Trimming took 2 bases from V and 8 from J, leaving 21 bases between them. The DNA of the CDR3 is TGTGCCAGCAGCTTAAGCGGGTCGGGAAATGGACGCGGCTACACCTTC. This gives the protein CASSLSGSGNGRGYTF.